This entry lists 23 T cell receptor beta chains sequenced from one sample in a study of identical twins. TCRdb reprocessed the 5' RACE reads via MiXCR and lists one record per CDR3 protein. The sample contains some 1,700,000 distinct CDR3 sequences, roughly a third of which appear only once. Sequencing used cord blood. These receptors came from a newborn girl in good health.

This sequence joins TRBV4-1 and TRBJ1-1; 7 bases map to TRBD1. Germline-derived CDR1 and CDR2 are MGHRA and YSYEKL. After removal of 1 base from V and 3 bases from J, the junction contained 14 bases not matched to a gene. This CDR3 has 18 residues. The CDR3: CASSQALLSGGLDTEAFF. For the CDR3, the DNA is TGCGCCAGCAGCCAAGCCCTCTTGTCAGGGGGATTGGACACTGAAGCTTTCTTT.

The V call is TRBV7-2, the J call TRBJ2-1, with 7 bases identical to TRBD2. The V gene end was trimmed by 0 bases and the J gene end by 1 base; junction bases not matched to a gene: 6. CDR1 is SGHTA, CDR2 FQGNSA, per germline. The CDR3 consists of 17 residues. CDR3 bases: TGTGCCAGCAGCTTAGCGTTAGGGCGGGGGTCCTACAATGAGCAGTTCTTC. Its protein product is CASSLALGRGSYNEQFF.

The rearrangement uses TRBV29-1 and TRBJ1-2; 11 bases fit TRBD1. The CDR3 totals 14 residues. The germline gives CDR1 SQVTM, CDR2 ANQGSEA. Unmatched junction bases numbered 6, after V lost 5 bases and J lost 4 bases. As DNA, the CDR3 is TGCAGCGTTACGTATGGGACAGGGGGCTATGGCTACACCTTC. Translating gives CSVTYGTGGYGYTF.

This clonotype appeared a few times. V is TRBV20-1 and J is TRBJ2-1, with 9 bases matching TRBD2. This CDR3 contains 19 residues. After removal of 0 bases from V and 1 base from J, the junction contained 13 bases not matched to a gene. CDR1 is DFQATT and CDR2 is SNEGSKA in the germline V gene (reference sequence). The CDR3 DNA reads TGCAGTGCTAGAGATTCGGCCGCTAGCGGGATGGGGTCCTACAATGAGCAGTTCTTC. Residues: CSARDSAASGMGSYNEQFF.

V and J are TRBV29-1 and TRBJ2-7, with D possibly called TRBD1 or TRBD2 (6 bases each). The J call is uncertain, as TRBJ2-5 better fits the DNA end. The V gene's germline CDR1 is SQVTM and CDR2 ANQGSEA. CDR3 length: 14 amino acids. CDR3 bases: TGCAGCGTTGCCTCGGGGGCCCTCCGGGAGACCCAGTACTTC. It specifies CSVASGALRETQYF.

This sequence joins TRBV7-8 and TRBJ1-2; D gene ambiguous. The germline gives CDR1 SGHVS, CDR2 FQNEAQ. Trimming stripped 1 base from V and 10 bases from J, with 7 bases between. The CDR3 spans 11 residues. CDR3 bases: TGTGCCAGCAGCTTAGGGAGTATCTACACCTTC. It encodes CASSLGSIYTF.

Only a few counts were recorded for this clonotype. This chain connects TRBV7-9 to TRBJ1-2; the D gene is possibly TRBD1 (5 bases). Trimming left V 5 bases short and J 8 bases short, with 21 bases between. The germline gives CDR1 SEHNR, CDR2 FQNEAQ (reference sequence). The CDR3 is 15 amino acids. Here the CDR3 reads CASSQGPYCMRGYTF. The CDR3 DNA sequence: TGTGCCAGCAGCCAGGGACCTTACTGTATGAGGGGCTACACCTTC.

This clonotype was counted only a few times. The chain has TRBV7-9 and TRBJ2-1; weak D call: TRBD2 (6 bases). Germline CDR1 SEHNR, CDR2 FQNEAQ (reference sequence). V lost 3 bases and J lost 9, with 15 bases in between. CDR3 length: 14 amino acids. The CDR3 bases are TGTGCCAGCAGCTTCTCGAATAGCGGCACTGAGCAGTTCTTC. Its translation: CASSFSNSGTEQFF.

The sample holds a few counts of this clonotype. The chain recombines TRBV7-2 with TRBJ2-1, with 11 bases lining up with TRBD2. Germline lookup yields CDR1 SGHTA and CDR2 FQGNSA. The CDR3 is made up of 15 amino acids. V lost 2 bases to trimming and J lost 8 bases; unmatched junction nucleotides: 5. CDR3 bases: TGTGCCAGCAGCTTACCGACTAGCGGGAATCATGAGCAGTTCTTC. It encodes CASSLPTSGNHEQFF. The complete variable domain, with remaining parts taken from reference TRBV7-2 and TRBJ2-1, reads GAGVSQSPSNKVTEKGKDVELRCDPISGHTALYWYRQSLGQGLEFLIYFQGNSAPDKSGLPSDRFSAERTGGSVSTLTIQRTQQEDSAVYLCASSLPTSGNHEQFFGPGTRLTVL.

This clonotype was detected ten times or more. The gene calls are TRBV3-1 and TRBJ2-7; 10 nucleotides match TRBD2. The CDR3 contains 15 residues. The V gene's germline CDR1 is LGHDT and CDR2 YNNKEL (reference sequence). V was pared by 5 bases and J by 0 bases, with 4 bases of the junction left unmatched. This CDR3 reads CASSKAGGSSYEQYF. In nucleotides, the CDR3 is TGTGCCAGCAGCAAAGCGGGAGGGAGCTCCTACGAGCAGTACTTC.

This clonotype occurred a few times. The CDR3 protein is CASSDRQTTNEKLFF. CDR3 in DNA: TGTGCCAGCAGTGATAGACAGACAACTAATGAAAAACTGTTTTTT. This rearrangement joins TRBV25-1 to TRBJ1-4; tentatively, D is TRBD1 (5 bases). CDR3 length: 15 residues. Germline V CDR1 and CDR2: MGHDK, SYGVNS. V was clipped by 3 bases and J by 0 bases, with 8 bases between them.

This clonotype occurred once. A much more abundant neighbour one base away suggests this may be a read error. The gene calls are TRBV20-1 and TRBJ1-4; perhaps TRBD1 as D (6 bases). Trimming pared 4 bases from V and 8 bases from J, leaving 14 bases between. CDR3 length: 13 amino acids. Germline V lookup: CDR1 DFQATT, CDR2 SNEGSKA (reference sequence). CDR3 nucleotides: TGCAGTGCTACGCGGGGGGCAGGCGAAAAACTGTTTTTT. Protein product: CSATRGAGEKLFF.

The rearrangement uses TRBV6-5 and TRBJ2-5, with D possibly TRBD1 on 5 matching bases. Germline V gene lookup returns CDR1 MNHEY and CDR2 SVGAGI. V dropped 4 bases and J dropped 4 bases, with 16 bases sitting between them. The CDR3 runs to 15 residues. The CDR3 sequence: CASSSWTPKGETQYF. The CDR3 coding sequence is TGTGCCAGCAGTTCGTGGACACCCAAGGGAGAGACCCAGTACTTC.

V is TRBV2 and J is TRBJ2-7; D not resolved. The length of the CDR3 is 13 residues. Germline CDR1 is SNHLY and CDR2 is FYNNEI. The V end lost 6 bases, the J end lost 0 bases, and 9 bases lay between the germline ends. For the CDR3, the DNA is TGTGCCAGCAGACAGACGGCCTCCTACGAGCAGTACTTC. Its protein is CASRQTASYEQYF.

This clonotype was seen a few times. This chain's CDR3 is CASSPSGEITGAGLYGYTF. CDR3 DNA sequence: TGTGCCAGCAGCCCATCGGGGGAGATCACAGGGGCAGGTCTCTATGGCTACACCTTC. The chain combines TRBV28 with TRBJ1-2; TRBD1 agrees at 7 bases. After removal of 6 bases from V and 4 bases from J, the junction contained 23 bases not matched to a gene. The CDR3 runs to 19 residues. The germline V gene has CDR1 MDHEN and CDR2 SYDVKM.

Of note for this clonotype: A much bigger clone sits one base away, suggesting this may be a read error. V and J are TRBV6-5 and TRBJ2-7, with TRBD2 matching 7 bases. Germline V gives CDR1 MNHEY, CDR2 SVGAGI. The CDR3 consists of 14 residues. V was clipped by 6 bases and J by 5 bases; unmatched bases: 10. The CDR3 DNA reads as TGTGCCAGCAGCCTAACTAGCGCGACCCACGAGCAGTACTTC. Protein sequence: CASSLTSATHEQYF.

As concerns this clonotype: This may be a read error: a much more frequent sequence differs by one nucleotide. The rearrangement uses TRBV6-2 or TRBV6-3 and TRBJ2-1, with D unclear. This CDR3 spans 12 amino acids. From germline, CDR1 is MNHEY and CDR2 SVGEGT. The CDR3 here is CASSSLSNEEFF. Written as DNA, the CDR3 is TGTGCCAGCAGTAGCCTCTCCAATGAGGAGTTCTTC.

The chain has TRBV7-2 and TRBJ2-1; 9 bases are shared with TRBD1. There are 15 residues in the CDR3. V gave up 5 bases and J gave up 7 bases; unmatched junction bases: 9. CDR1 SGHTA and CDR2 FQGNSA come from the germline V gene. As DNA, the CDR3 is TGTGCCAGCAGCACCCCGGACAGGGGCAGGAATGAGCAGTTCTTC. Translating it yields CASSTPDRGRNEQFF.

V gene TRBV20-1 combines with J gene TRBJ1-5; 7 bases are a match to TRBD1. Per the germline V gene, CDR1 is DFQATT and CDR2 is SNEGSKA (reference sequence). This CDR3 is 16 amino acids long. V was pared by 1 base and J by 2 bases, with 8 bases of the junction left unmatched. The CDR3 here is CSARASGGWGNQPQHF. The CDR3 DNA follows: TGCAGTGCTAGAGCGTCAGGGGGTTGGGGCAATCAGCCCCAGCATTTT.

The chain combines TRBV5-1 with TRBJ1-2; D is uncertain. The germline V gene has CDR1 SGHRS and CDR2 YFSETQ. V was clipped by 1 base and J by 3 bases, with 10 bases between them. The CDR3 has 14 amino acids. CDR3 sequence reads: CASSLKRGDYGYTF. The CDR3 region has the DNA TGCGCCAGCAGCTTGAAGCGGGGAGACTATGGCTACACCTTC.

This clonotype was seen only a few times. V is TRBV27 and J is TRBJ2-1, with 7 nucleotides matching TRBD1. Trimming at V came to 1 base and at J to 8 bases, leaving 5 bases not matched to a gene. CDR1 is MNHEY and CDR2 is SMNVEV in the germline V gene (reference sequence). The CDR3 is made up of 14 amino acids. The CDR3 DNA is TGTGCCAGCAGTTTATACCGCGACAGGGATGAGCAGTTCTTC. This translates into CASSLYRDRDEQFF.

This clonotype was seen more than once but under ten times. J is TRBJ2-5 and V is TRBV30, with unresolved D. Judging by the DNA end, TRBJ2-7 fits better; the J call may be wrong. Germline loops: CDR1 GTSNPN, CDR2 SVGIG (reference sequence). The CDR3 has 11 residues. CDR3 sequence: CAWRAGNEQYF. The DNA of the CDR3 is TGTGCCTGGAGAGCTGGAAACGAGCAGTACTTC.

The rearrangement joins TRBV10-3 to TRBJ1-5, with 9 bases identical to TRBD1. CDR1 and CDR2 (germline): ENHRY, SYGVKD. V gave up 3 bases and J gave up 4 bases; unmatched junction bases: 10. This CDR3 comprises 17 residues. CDR3 loop: CAISDQLGQGVNQPQHF. CDR3 DNA sequence: TGTGCCATCAGTGACCAGTTGGGACAGGGCGTTAATCAGCCCCAGCATTTT.